This T cell receptor (beta chain) was identified in a study of PD-1 blockade in mismatch repair-deficient tumors. Study overall: Patients had some twelve mismatch repair-deficient cancer types, all previously treated and progressing.

PCR or immunohistochemistry showed mismatch repair deficiency in every enrolled patient. TCRs were sequenced from a few patients responding to pembrolizumab. Regarding the study as a whole: Tumor-resident clones, often undetectable pretreatment in blood, expanded then contracted after pembrolizumab.

Some clones are missing from TCRdb's copy, which holds only in-frame ones; the method was immunoSEQ multiplex PCR. Of tens of thousands of clones detected, around 79% appear once; the ten largest clones hold 20% to 25%. This clone was picked up one time. No antigen is known for it. The CDR3 runs to 12 residues. Germline lookup yields CDR1 MNHEY and CDR2 SMNVEV (reference sequence). V shed 11 bases and J shed 6 bases, with 14 bases lying between them. The chain couples TRBV27 to TRBJ1-3; a weak D match, TRBD1 (6 bases). The clonotype was recovered from an adult with mismatch repair-deficient cancer. Sequenced material: peripheral blood, taken 4 weeks after starting pembrolizumab. The CDR3 sequence is CAHRDKENTIYF. The CDR3 nucleotides are TGTGCCCACAGGGATAAGGAAAACACCATATATTTT.